The entry that follows covers one TCR beta chain sequence. CDR3 size: 15 residues. V lost 8 bases, J lost 8 bases, and 22 bases lay in between. Germline CDR1 reads MNHNY; CDR2 reads SVGAGI (reference sequence). The data were produced by immunoSEQ multiplex PCR, yet TCRdb's version contains in-frame clones alone and is incomplete. The sample shows over 200,000 clones, around 85% of them seen only once. These data are taken from a study of blood T cell repertoires in COVID-19. Material: peripheral blood. The rearrangement uses TRBV6-6 and TRBJ2-1; D might be TRBD2 (6 bases). The sequence was obtained from a woman of 80 years or more with acute or convalescent COVID-19. The CDR3: CASLPGGGAGYEQFF. The CDR3 nucleotides read TGTGCCAGCCTACCTGGAGGAGGGGCGGGGTATGAGCAGTTCTTC.